Listed below are T cell receptor beta chains from one sample, sequenced in a study of blood T cell repertoires in COVID-19. Libraries were prepared by immunoSEQ multiplex PCR; TCRdb keeps only in-frame clonotypes and omits some of them. The repertoire includes 110,000 to 150,000 clones, approximately 84% of them detected once, and 1.5% to 2% sits in the top ten. The sample taken for sequencing was PBMCs or T cells enriched from blood (not recorded which). The receptors were sampled from a woman between 18 and 29 years old who had been exposed to COVID-19. The CDR3 runs from the conserved cysteine through the conserved F or W. A D gene is named only where the DNA matches it firmly. A row's size may be missing; if present it is once, few, many or a size class.

few,TRBV10-3,TRBJ1-2,NA,CAIRPEVVRHYGYTF,TGTGCCATCCGACCGGAGGTAGTACGCCACTATGGCTACACCTTC
NA,TRBV27,TRBJ2-1,TRBD2,CASSTEAGGTYNEQFF,TGTGCCAGCAGTACCGAAGCGGGAGGCACCTACAATGAGCAGTTCTTC
NA,TRBV18,TRBJ2-5,NA,CASSPDLKAGDQETQYF,TGTGCCAGCTCACCAGATCTGAAGGCAGGGGACCAAGAGACCCAGTACTTC
NA,TRBV7-9,TRBJ1-5,TRBD1,CASSLNSLGTAINQPQHF,TGTGCCAGCAGCTTAAATTCTTTAGGGACAGCAATCAATCAGCCCCAGCATTTT
NA,TRBV3-1/TRBV3-2,TRBJ1-1,NA,CASSPSGALGAFF,TGTGCCAGCAGCCCTTCGGGAGCCCTTGGAGCTTTCTTT
once,TRBV12-5,TRBJ2-7,TRBD2,CASGLVRPNSGSIRYEQYF,TGTGCTAGTGGTTTGGTAAGGCCGAATAGCGGGAGTATTCGTTACGAGCAGTACTTC
NA,TRBV19,TRBJ2-1,NA,CASSILEGDNEQFF,TGTGCCAGTAGTATATTGGAGGGAGACAATGAGCAGTTCTTC
NA,TRBV28,TRBJ2-2,TRBD1,CASSLQGAGTGELFF,TGTGCCAGCAGTTTACAGGGGGCCGGCACCGGGGAGCTGTTTTTT
NA,TRBV7-2,TRBJ1-5,NA,CASSLVRGASQPQHF,TGTGCCAGCAGCTTAGTCAGGGGTGCAAGTCAGCCCCAGCATTTT
NA,TRBV5-1,TRBJ2-3,NA,CASSSTAESGDTQYF,TGCGCCAGCAGCTCCACGGCAGAAAGCGGGGATACGCAGTATTTT
NA,TRBV28,TRBJ2-1,NA,CASRGTRSNEQFF,TGTGCCAGCAGGGGAACTAGGAGCAATGAGCAGTTCTTC
NA,TRBV9,TRBJ1-5,TRBD1,CASSVGYRGQPQHF,TGTGCCAGCAGCGTAGGGTACAGGGGCCAGCCCCAGCATTTT
NA,TRBV27,TRBJ2-1,TRBD1,CASSTGGNEQFF,TGTGCCAGCAGCACAGGGGGCAATGAGCAGTTCTTC
NA,TRBV6-2/TRBV6-3,TRBJ1-1,NA,CASSYYIRGGTEAFF,TGTGCCAGCAGTTACTACATCCGGGGTGGCACTGAAGCTTTCTTT
NA,TRBV11-3,TRBJ2-1,TRBD2,CASSLEVLAGGRRSYNEQFF,TGTGCCAGCAGCTTAGAGGTCCTAGCGGGAGGGCGGAGGTCCTACAATGAGCAGTTCTTC
NA,TRBV12-3/TRBV12-4,TRBJ1-1,NA,CASSFLQTEAFF,TGTGCCAGCAGTTTCTTGCAGACTGAAGCTTTCTTT
NA,TRBV19,TRBJ2-7,TRBD1,CASSIGQGAYEQYF,TGTGCCAGTAGTATTGGGCAGGGGGCCTACGAGCAGTACTTC
NA,TRBV15,TRBJ2-5,NA,CATSRRAQETQYF,TGTGCCACCAGCAGGAGGGCCCAAGAGACCCAGTACTTC
NA,TRBV18,TRBJ2-5,NA,CASSPRRHGQETQYF,TGTGCCAGCTCACCGAGGCGGCACGGACAAGAGACCCAGTACTTC
NA,TRBV18,TRBJ2-1,NA,CASSPPSGYNEQFF,TGTGCCAGCTCACCACCGTCCGGGTACAATGAGCAGTTCTTC
NA,TRBV9,TRBJ2-1,NA,CASSVRSGSSYNEQFF,TGTGCCAGCAGCGTAAGGAGCGGAAGCTCCTACAATGAGCAGTTCTTC
NA,TRBV9,TRBJ1-4,NA,CASSVETGWGEKLFF,TGTGCCAGCAGCGTAGAAACAGGGTGGGGTGAAAAACTGTTTTTT
NA,TRBV19,TRBJ1-1,NA,CATTPGPNTEAFF,TGTGCCACCACGCCAGGGCCGAACACTGAAGCTTTCTTT
once,TRBV30,TRBJ1-3,NA,CAWSVQGADLSGNTIYF,TGTGCCTGGAGTGTACAAGGGGCGGATTTGTCTGGAAACACCATATATTTT
NA,TRBV9,TRBJ2-2,TRBD1,CASSTRTGGANTGELFF,TGTGCCAGCAGCACCCGGACAGGGGGCGCGAACACCGGGGAGCTGTTTTTT
NA,TRBV28,TRBJ2-1,TRBD1,CASFRPGQGTEQFF,TGTGCCAGCTTCAGGCCGGGACAGGGAACTGAGCAGTTCTTC
NA,TRBV7-2,TRBJ2-2,TRBD2,CASSLAGGRAGELFF,TGTGCCAGCAGCTTAGCAGGAGGGAGGGCCGGGGAGCTGTTTTTT
once,TRBV19,TRBJ1-6,TRBD1,CASSKMRTGTGGRGPLHF,TGTGCCAGTAGTAAAATGAGGACCGGGACAGGAGGTCGTGGGCCCCTCCACTTT
NA,TRBV7-2,TRBJ1-2,NA,CASSFIRGGYTF,TGTGCCAGCAGCTTTATTCGAGGTGGCTACACCTTC
NA,TRBV28,TRBJ1-5,TRBD1,CASRPMGQANQPQHF,TGTGCCAGCAGACCCATGGGACAGGCCAATCAGCCCCAGCATTTT
NA,TRBV7-2,TRBJ1-3,NA,CASSRTANSGNTIYF,TGTGCCAGCAGCCGGACAGCCAACTCTGGAAACACCATATATTTT
few,TRBV19,TRBJ1-5,TRBD1,CASSIAGGWGNQPQHF,TGTGCCAGTAGTATAGCAGGGGGCTGGGGCAATCAGCCCCAGCATTTT
NA,TRBV19,TRBJ1-4,TRBD1,CASSHTKGQVATNEKLFF,TGTGCCAGTAGCCATACGAAGGGACAGGTTGCAACTAATGAAAAACTGTTTTTT
NA,TRBV11-3,TRBJ2-1,TRBD2,CASSRILAGRDEQFF,TGTGCCAGCAGCCGAATACTAGCGGGAAGGGATGAGCAGTTCTTC